This entry lists 21 T cell receptor beta chains sequenced from one sample in a study of HIV-infected patients and healthy controls. TCRdb processed the 5' RACE reads anew with MiXCR; each CDR3 protein has one entry. The repertoire holds almost 65,000 distinct CDR3 sequences, with 19% as singletons. Sequencing was performed on CD4+ T cells from blood. The receptors originated from a human donor in good health.

In this sample, this clonotype turned up many times. The chain is built from TRBV2 and TRBJ2-3, with TRBD2 matching over 9 bases. In germline, CDR1 is SNHLY, CDR2 FYNNEI. This CDR3 is 13 amino acids long. Unmatched junction bases numbered 4, after V lost 8 bases and J lost 4 bases. The CDR3 bases are TGTGCCAGCCTGTCTAGCGGGGCAGATACGCAGTATTTT. It codes for CASLSSGADTQYF.

This clonotype occurred many times. V usage is TRBV6-6 and J usage is TRBJ2-6; D is perhaps TRBD1 (8 bases). CDR1 and CDR2 (germline): MNHNY, SVGAGI (reference sequence). Between the trimmed V and J ends, which lost 6 bases and 0 bases, there was a span of 18 bases. The CDR3 length is 18 residues. DNA of the CDR3: TGTGCCAGCAGCACAGGGGGAGGGGCCCTCTCTGGGGCCAACGTCCTGACTTTC. Its protein product is CASSTGGGALSGANVLTF.

This clonotype was detected only a few times. The gene calls are TRBV6-1 and TRBJ1-1, with a tentative D call TRBD1 (6 bases). Germline assignment: CDR1 MNHNS and CDR2 SASEGT. The CDR3 has 15 residues. V lost 7 bases, J lost 10 bases, and 25 bases lay in between. The CDR3 DNA reads as TGTGCCAGCACCTATACTTGGGACTACGAGGGGGGAGCTTTCTTT. Translation gives CASTYTWDYEGGAFF.

V gene TRBV7-2 combines with J gene TRBJ1-3; no clear D. The germline V gene has CDR1 SGHTA and CDR2 FQGNSA. The CDR3 is made up of 13 amino acids. Trimming stripped 5 bases from V and 7 bases from J, with 12 bases between. The DNA for the CDR3 is TGTGCCAGCAGCCCACCACAGTCCAACACCATATATTTT. Its protein is CASSPPQSNTIYF.

This clonotype was observed at least ten times. The genes are TRBV2 and TRBJ2-5; D possibly corresponds to TRBD1 (6 bases). Germline V gene sequence: CDR1 SNHLY, CDR2 FYNNEI. Trimming removed 5 bases from V and 13 bases from J, with 17 bases in between. The CDR3 loop spans 12 amino acids. The DNA of the CDR3 is TGTGCCAGCAGTCTACCACAGGGAAGGATGTACTTC. Amino acid sequence: CASSLPQGRMYF.

The sample holds a few counts of this clonotype. The chain couples TRBV3-1 to TRBJ1-2; D is possibly TRBD1 (6 bases). From germline, CDR1 is LGHDT and CDR2 YNNKEL (reference sequence). The CDR3 is 14 amino acids. Trimming removed 1 base from V and 7 bases from J, with 13 bases in between. The CDR3 sequence: CASSQAMGGPGYTF. CDR3 DNA: TGTGCCAGCAGCCAAGCTATGGGGGGGCCTGGCTACACCTTC.

Within the sample, this clonotype is medium-sized. The chain links TRBV11-2 to TRBJ1-1, with D uncertain. CDR3 length: 13 residues. Germline V lookup: CDR1 SGHAT, CDR2 FQNNGV. V lost 3 bases and J lost 3, with 8 bases in between. CDR3 sequence (DNA): TGTGCCAGCAGCTTTACCCAGTACACTGAAGCTTTCTTT. Protein sequence: CASSFTQYTEAFF.

This clonotype came up many times. The chain carries TRBV12-3 or TRBV12-4 and TRBJ1-4, with D maybe TRBD1 (5 bases). The CDR3 totals 13 residues. With 5 bases removed from V and 7 bases from J, the gap between germline ends came to 11 bases. The CDR3 loop reads CASSGTTREKLFF. CDR3 DNA sequence: TGTGCCAGCAGTGGGACGACCCGTGAAAAACTGTTTTTT.

This clonotype was picked up many times. This rearrangement joins TRBV12-3 or TRBV12-4 to TRBJ1-2; weak D call: TRBD1 (5 bases). Trimming took off 5 bases at V and 1 base at J, with 17 bases between the two ends. The CDR3 spans 16 residues. The CDR3 sequence is CASSPQGVWGNYGYTF. CDR3 nucleotide sequence: TGTGCCAGCAGTCCCCAAGGGGTCTGGGGTAACTATGGCTACACCTTC.

This clonotype was detected a few times. The chain carries TRBV20-1 and TRBJ2-7; 7 positions match TRBD2. Germline V gives CDR1 DFQATT, CDR2 SNEGSKA (reference sequence). CDR3 length equals 15 residues. The ends lost 3 bases at V and 3 bases at J; junction bases unmatched: 11. CDR3 region: CSASFPAGEGYEQYF. The CDR3 DNA is TGCAGTGCTAGCTTCCCGGCGGGAGAGGGCTACGAGCAGTACTTC.

As for this clonotype: Given a much more abundant clone one base away, this may be a read error. The CDR3 DNA reads TGTGCCAGTAGCGGGGCAGGGATTCAAGAGACCCAGTACTTC. It specifies CASSGAGIQETQYF. This chain uses TRBV19 with TRBJ2-5, with D tentatively TRBD1 or TRBD2 (5 bases each). The CDR3 totals 14 residues. Germline CDR1 reads LNHDA; CDR2 reads SQIVND (reference sequence). The germline V and J ends were trimmed by 6 bases and 2 bases, with 13 bases remaining between them.

This clonotype came up a few times. CDR3 coding DNA: TGCAGTCCCGCGCTAGCGGGTAGTGAGACCCAGTACTTC. Translated, it gives CSPALAGSETQYF. V gene TRBV20-1 combines with J gene TRBJ2-5, with TRBD2 matching over 8 bases. The CDR3 has 13 residues. J lost 5 bases, V lost 8 bases, and 10 bases had no gene match. Germline assignment: CDR1 DFQATT and CDR2 SNEGSKA (reference sequence).

The chain has TRBV5-5 and TRBJ1-5; maybe TRBD1 (5 bases). The V gene lost 2 bases and the J gene lost 2 bases, with 20 bases spanning the gap. Germline V gene sequence: CDR1 SGHKS, CDR2 YYEKEE (reference sequence). This CDR3 comprises 18 residues. Written as DNA, the CDR3 is TGTGCCAGCAGCTTTGGTTGGGGAGCGGGGGTTGGCAATCAGCCCCAGCATTTT. The encoded protein is CASSFGWGAGVGNQPQHF.

This clonotype has at least ten counts. The chain links TRBV3-1 to TRBJ2-7; unclear D gene. Germline V gives CDR1 LGHDT, CDR2 YNNKEL (reference sequence). The CDR3 runs to 11 residues. Trimming pared 4 bases from V and 1 base from J, leaving 2 bases between. The CDR3 DNA reads TGTGCCAGCAGCCGGTCCTACGAGCAGTACTTC. It is translated as CASSRSYEQYF.

The CDR3 loop is CASSHPQTAEFGAFF. The CDR3 nucleotides are TGTGCCAGCAGCCATCCCCAGACCGCGGAGTTCGGAGCTTTCTTT. V usage is TRBV3-1 and J usage is TRBJ1-1, with D unresolved. V was trimmed by 3 bases and J by 10 bases, leaving 21 bases between them. CDR1 and CDR2 from the germline V gene are LGHDT and YNNKEL (reference sequence). The CDR3 is 15 amino acids.

This clonotype appeared many times. The chain uses TRBV6-6 and TRBJ1-5; D possibly corresponds to TRBD1 (5 bases). Deletions cut 4 bases from V and 7 bases from J, with 14 bases between. Per the germline V gene, CDR1 is MNHNY and CDR2 is SVGAGI (reference sequence). The CDR3 extends over 14 amino acids. The CDR3 DNA sequence: TGTGCCAGCAGTTTTCAGGGTGTACGACAGCCCCAGCATTTT. Translation gives CASSFQGVRQPQHF.

V usage is TRBV29-1 and J usage is TRBJ1-1; the D gene is possibly TRBD1 (5 bases). The germline CDR1 and CDR2 sequences are SQVTM and ANQGSEA. Trimming removed 5 bases from V and 5 bases from J, with 15 bases in between. CDR3 length: 13 amino acids. The CDR3, as DNA: TGCAGCGTTACACGGGACCGTAGAACTGAAGCTTTCTTT. Protein: CSVTRDRRTEAFF.

This clonotype has just a few counts. V is TRBV6-5 and J is TRBJ1-3; tentatively, D is TRBD1 (5 bases). This CDR3 comprises 16 residues. Trimming took off 6 bases at V and 0 bases at J, with 15 bases between the two ends. Per germline, CDR1 MNHEY and CDR2 SVGAGI. CDR3: CASRPHTGGSGNTIYF. CDR3 bases: TGTGCCAGCAGACCTCATACAGGCGGCTCTGGAAACACCATATATTTT.

This clonotype occurred a few times. The J gene is TRBJ1-1, the V gene TRBV3-1, with D perhaps TRBD1 (5 bases). With 8 bases removed from V and 4 bases from J, the gap between germline ends came to 17 bases. This CDR3 comprises 14 residues. Germline loops: CDR1 LGHDT, CDR2 YNNKEL (reference sequence). The CDR3 loop reads CASGLAGLATEAFF. The CDR3 DNA sequence: TGTGCCAGCGGTCTCGCAGGGTTGGCCACTGAAGCTTTCTTT.

V usage is TRBV6-1 and J usage is TRBJ2-3; maybe TRBD2 (5 bases). The germline gives CDR1 MNHNS, CDR2 SASEGT. The length of the CDR3 is 13 residues. Trimming took 8 bases from V and 11 from J, leaving 20 bases between them. The CDR3 sequence: CASSASWRNGQYF. For the CDR3, the DNA is TGTGCCAGCTCGGCCTCATGGAGGAATGGGCAGTATTTT.

V gene TRBV7-2 combines with J gene TRBJ1-3; unclear D gene. Looked up from germline, CDR1 is SGHTA and CDR2 is FQGNSA. The CDR3 has 14 residues. V was clipped by 8 bases and J by 0 bases, with 11 bases between them. CDR3 nucleotide sequence: TGTGCCAGCCTACCCCAGAACTCTGGAAACACCATATATTTT. Its translation is CASLPQNSGNTIYF.